Listed below are T cell receptor beta chains from one sample, sequenced in a study of CD8+ T cells in alopecia areata. Produced via immunoSEQ multiplex PCR; TCRdb's table is partial and in-frame only. The sample lists 100,000 to 130,000 clones; 45% to 60% were seen once. What was sequenced was NKG2D-low CD8+ T cells sorted from blood. Source of these receptors: a human donor with alopecia areata. Both conserved end residues are part of each CDR3. Each record gives: J gene, clone size, V gene, D gene, CDR3 length, CDR3 protein, CDR3 DNA. The D gene is left open where the match is weak. A clone size is listed for some rows: how often the clone was seen (once, few, many), or a class if it is expanded.

j_gene: TRBJ2-7; abundance: NA; v_gene: TRBV27; d_gene: NA; len: 13; CDR3aa: CASSLFTGGEQYF; CDR3nt: TGTGCCAGCAGTTTATTCACAGGCGGCGAGCAGTACTTC
j_gene: TRBJ1-2; abundance: NA; v_gene: TRBV6-1; d_gene: NA; len: 10; CDR3aa: CASSLGGYTF; CDR3nt: TGTGCCAGCAGTCTGGGTGGCTACACCTTC
j_gene: TRBJ2-5; abundance: NA; v_gene: TRBV27; d_gene: NA; len: 14; CDR3aa: CASSLAAAGETQYF; CDR3nt: TGTGCCAGCAGTTTAGCGGCAGCTGGAGAGACCCAGTACTTC
j_gene: TRBJ2-1; abundance: NA; v_gene: TRBV7-9; d_gene: NA; len: 14; CDR3aa: CASAQDGLLDEQFF; CDR3nt: TGTGCCAGCGCCCAGGACGGATTGTTGGATGAGCAGTTCTTC
j_gene: TRBJ2-3; abundance: few; v_gene: TRBV4-1; d_gene: NA; len: 17; CDR3aa: CASSHGGTTTSTDTQYF; CDR3nt: TGCGCCAGCAGCCACGGAGGGACAACAACTAGCACAGATACGCAGTATTTT
j_gene: TRBJ2-3; abundance: NA; v_gene: TRBV7-9; d_gene: NA; len: 15; CDR3aa: CASSFGPSKLDTQYF; CDR3nt: TGTGCCAGCAGCTTCGGACCTTCCAAGCTAGATACGCAGTATTTT
j_gene: TRBJ1-5; abundance: NA; v_gene: TRBV7-9; d_gene: NA; len: 14; CDR3aa: CASSFGGVGQPQHF; CDR3nt: TGTGCCAGCAGCTTTGGTGGGGTCGGTCAGCCCCAGCATTTT
j_gene: TRBJ1-2; abundance: NA; v_gene: TRBV2; d_gene: NA; len: 13; CDR3aa: CAIFSTVFYGYTF; CDR3nt: TGTGCCATATTCTCGACGGTGTTCTATGGCTACACCTTC
j_gene: TRBJ2-3; abundance: NA; v_gene: TRBV5-1; d_gene: NA; len: 15; CDR3aa: CASRTGTTSTDTQYF; CDR3nt: TGCGCCAGCAGAACCGGGACAACTAGCACAGATACGCAGTATTTT
j_gene: TRBJ2-3; abundance: few; v_gene: TRBV4-1; d_gene: NA; len: 14; CDR3aa: CASSQETAANTQYF; CDR3nt: TGCGCCAGCAGCCAAGAGACCGCCGCCAATACGCAGTATTTT
j_gene: TRBJ1-1; abundance: NA; v_gene: TRBV28; d_gene: NA; len: 13; CDR3aa: CASSSFRSNEAFF; CDR3nt: TGTGCCAGCAGTTCCTTTAGGAGTAATGAAGCTTTCTTT
j_gene: TRBJ1-4; abundance: NA; v_gene: TRBV5-1; d_gene: TRBD1; len: 17; CDR3aa: CASSLDRDSTTNEKLFF; CDR3nt: TGCGCCAGCAGCTTAGATCGGGACAGCACAACTAATGAAAAACTGTTTTTT
j_gene: TRBJ2-1; abundance: once; v_gene: TRBV27; d_gene: TRBD2; len: 15; CDR3aa: CASSFGRATYNEQFF; CDR3nt: TGTGCCAGCAGTTTCGGGAGGGCCACATACAATGAGCAGTTCTTC
j_gene: TRBJ2-5; abundance: NA; v_gene: TRBV11-2; d_gene: TRBD1; len: 15; CDR3aa: CASSLGQGDLETQYF; CDR3nt: TGTGCCAGCAGCCTCGGACAGGGGGACTTGGAGACCCAGTACTTC
j_gene: TRBJ2-7; abundance: NA; v_gene: TRBV5-6; d_gene: NA; len: 12; CDR3aa: CASSLGADEQYF; CDR3nt: TGTGCCAGCAGCTTGGGTGCTGACGAGCAGTACTTC
j_gene: TRBJ2-7; abundance: NA; v_gene: TRBV30; d_gene: TRBD1; len: 13; CDR3aa: CAWNVDRSNEQYF; CDR3nt: TGTGCCTGGAACGTGGACAGGTCCAACGAGCAGTACTTC
j_gene: TRBJ2-5; abundance: NA; v_gene: TRBV6-5; d_gene: NA; len: 11; CDR3aa: CASSYLETQYF; CDR3nt: TGTGCCAGCAGTTACCTGGAGACCCAGTACTTC
j_gene: TRBJ2-3; abundance: NA; v_gene: TRBV7-2; d_gene: TRBD2; len: 18; CDR3aa: CASSLMILAGPSTDTQYF; CDR3nt: TGTGCCAGCAGCTTAATGATACTAGCGGGGCCTAGCACAGATACGCAGTATTTT
j_gene: TRBJ2-5; abundance: NA; v_gene: TRBV5-6; d_gene: TRBD2; len: 15; CDR3aa: CASSSGLAGEETQYF; CDR3nt: TGTGCCAGCAGCTCGGGACTAGCGGGAGAAGAGACCCAGTACTTC
j_gene: TRBJ2-5; abundance: few; v_gene: TRBV2; d_gene: NA; len: 13; CDR3aa: CASSEFGAETQYF; CDR3nt: TGTGCCAGCAGTGAATTCGGCGCAGAGACCCAGTACTTC
j_gene: TRBJ2-5; abundance: NA; v_gene: TRBV5-4; d_gene: NA; len: 15; CDR3aa: CASSSTPLEGGTQYF; CDR3nt: TGTGCCAGCAGCTCAACACCATTGGAGGGGGGGACCCAGTACTTC
j_gene: TRBJ2-1; abundance: few; v_gene: TRBV20-1; d_gene: NA; len: 10; CDR3aa: CSYRDNEQFF; CDR3nt: TGCAGTTACCGTGACAATGAGCAGTTCTTC
j_gene: TRBJ2-3; abundance: NA; v_gene: TRBV15; d_gene: NA; len: 15; CDR3aa: CATSRDPPRTDTQYF; CDR3nt: TGTGCCACCAGCAGAGATCCGCCACGCACAGATACGCAGTATTTT
j_gene: TRBJ2-1; abundance: NA; v_gene: TRBV19; d_gene: NA; len: 12; CDR3aa: CASSIGNNEQFF; CDR3nt: TGTGCCAGTAGTATAGGGAACAATGAGCAGTTCTTC